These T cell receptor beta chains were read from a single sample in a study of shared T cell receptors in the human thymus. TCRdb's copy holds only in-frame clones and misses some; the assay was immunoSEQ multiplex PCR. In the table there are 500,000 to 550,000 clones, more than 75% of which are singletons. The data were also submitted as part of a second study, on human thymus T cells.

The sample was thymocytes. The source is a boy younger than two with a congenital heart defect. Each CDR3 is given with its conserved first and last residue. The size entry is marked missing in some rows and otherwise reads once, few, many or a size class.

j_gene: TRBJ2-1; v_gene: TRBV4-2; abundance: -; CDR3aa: CASSQEWVAPSYNEQFF
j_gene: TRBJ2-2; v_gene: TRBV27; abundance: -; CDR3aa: CASSLIWVAGAGELFF
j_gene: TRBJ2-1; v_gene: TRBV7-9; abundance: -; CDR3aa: CASSLAQGLAVYNEQFF
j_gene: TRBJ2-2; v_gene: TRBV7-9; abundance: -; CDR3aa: CASTGANTGELFF
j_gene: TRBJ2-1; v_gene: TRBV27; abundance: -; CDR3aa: CASSSRDRGLNEQFF
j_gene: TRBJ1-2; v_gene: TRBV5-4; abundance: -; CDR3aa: CASSLGDRELLDGYTF
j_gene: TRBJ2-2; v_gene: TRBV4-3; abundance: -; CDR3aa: CASSQGQSNTGELFF
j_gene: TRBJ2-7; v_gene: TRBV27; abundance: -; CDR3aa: CASSLYRKKGGPYEQYF
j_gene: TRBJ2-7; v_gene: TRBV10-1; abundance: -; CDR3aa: CASSLAGPHEQYF
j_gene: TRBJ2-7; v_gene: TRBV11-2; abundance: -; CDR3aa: CASGGGAGGSYEQYF
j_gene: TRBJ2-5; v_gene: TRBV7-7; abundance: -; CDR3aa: CASSLGPGTVLETQYF
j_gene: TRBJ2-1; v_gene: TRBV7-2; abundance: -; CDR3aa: CASSRGSYNEQFF
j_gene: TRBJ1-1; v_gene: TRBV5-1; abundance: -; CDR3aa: CASSLGGRNTEAFF
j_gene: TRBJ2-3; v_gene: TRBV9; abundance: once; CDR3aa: CASSLESGTDTQYF
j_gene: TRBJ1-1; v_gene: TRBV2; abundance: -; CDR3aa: CASSEEEGVAFF
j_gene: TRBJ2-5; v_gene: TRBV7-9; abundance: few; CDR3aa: CASSPRAGPGETQYF
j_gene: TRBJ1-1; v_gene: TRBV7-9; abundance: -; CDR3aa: CASSPPDRPPEAFF
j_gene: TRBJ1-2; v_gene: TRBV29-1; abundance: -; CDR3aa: CSVVWTGGGYTF
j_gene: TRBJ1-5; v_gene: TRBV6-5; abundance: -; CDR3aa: CASSDRALNQPQHF
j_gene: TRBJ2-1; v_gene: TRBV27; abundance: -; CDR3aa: CASSLGGGGRAVEQFF
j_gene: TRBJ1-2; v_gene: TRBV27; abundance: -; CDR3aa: CATLRQGYGYTF
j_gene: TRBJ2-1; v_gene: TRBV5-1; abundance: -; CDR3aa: CASSLVGAGRPGGQFF
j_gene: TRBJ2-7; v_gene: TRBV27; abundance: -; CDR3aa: CASSLLGGVGEQYF
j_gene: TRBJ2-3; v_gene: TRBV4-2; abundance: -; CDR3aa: CASSQGTSGAISTDTQYF
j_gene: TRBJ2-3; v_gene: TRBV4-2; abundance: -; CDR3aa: CASGTDGGSGSHHTDTQYF
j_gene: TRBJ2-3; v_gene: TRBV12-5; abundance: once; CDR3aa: CASGLNLREYF
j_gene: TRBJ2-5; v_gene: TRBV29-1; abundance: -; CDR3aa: CSVEVGGLAGVRKTQYF
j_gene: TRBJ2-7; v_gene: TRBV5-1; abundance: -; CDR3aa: CASSPLRGGEQYF
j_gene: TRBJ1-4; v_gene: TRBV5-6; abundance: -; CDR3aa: CASSLDRGRRLTNEKLFF
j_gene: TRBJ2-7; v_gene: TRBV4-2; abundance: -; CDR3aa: CASSQDFRDLAYEQYF
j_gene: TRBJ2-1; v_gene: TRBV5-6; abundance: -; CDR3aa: CASSGLTSGRETNEQFF